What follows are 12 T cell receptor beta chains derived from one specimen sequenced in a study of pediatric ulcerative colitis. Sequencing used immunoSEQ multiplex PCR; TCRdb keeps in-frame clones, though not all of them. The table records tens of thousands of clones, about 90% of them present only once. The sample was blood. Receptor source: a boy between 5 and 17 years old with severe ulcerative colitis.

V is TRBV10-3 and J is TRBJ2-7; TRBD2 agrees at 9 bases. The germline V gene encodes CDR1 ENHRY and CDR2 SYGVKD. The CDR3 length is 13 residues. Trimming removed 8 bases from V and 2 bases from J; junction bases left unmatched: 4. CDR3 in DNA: TGTGCCATCGCTGAGCGGGAGGCCTACGAGCAGTACTTC. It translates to CAIAEREAYEQYF.

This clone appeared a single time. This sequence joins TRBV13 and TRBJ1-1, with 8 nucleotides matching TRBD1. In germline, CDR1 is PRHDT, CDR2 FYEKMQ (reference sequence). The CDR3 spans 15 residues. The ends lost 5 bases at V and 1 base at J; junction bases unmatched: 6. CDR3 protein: CASSPGGKPNTEAFF. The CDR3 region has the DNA TGTGCCAGCAGCCCAGGGGGCAAACCGAACACTGAAGCTTTCTTT.

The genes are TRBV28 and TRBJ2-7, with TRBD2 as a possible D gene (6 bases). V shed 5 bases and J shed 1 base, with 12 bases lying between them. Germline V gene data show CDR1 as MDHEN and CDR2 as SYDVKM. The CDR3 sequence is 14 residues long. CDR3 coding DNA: TGTGCCAGCAGTCCCCCCGGGGGTTCCTACGAGCAGTACTTC. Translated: CASSPPGGSYEQYF.

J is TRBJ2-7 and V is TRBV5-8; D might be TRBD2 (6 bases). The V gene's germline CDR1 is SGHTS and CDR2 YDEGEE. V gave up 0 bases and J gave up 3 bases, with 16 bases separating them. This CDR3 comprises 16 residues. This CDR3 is CASSLDGGTGVYEQYF. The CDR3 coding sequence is TGTGCCAGCAGCTTGGATGGCGGGACGGGGGTCTACGAGCAGTACTTC.

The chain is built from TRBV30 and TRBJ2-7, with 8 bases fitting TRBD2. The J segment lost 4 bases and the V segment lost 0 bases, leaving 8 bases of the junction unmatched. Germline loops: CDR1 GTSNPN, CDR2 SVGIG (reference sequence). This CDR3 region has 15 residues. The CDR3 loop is CAWSVRRGVPYEQYF. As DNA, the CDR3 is TGTGCCTGGAGTGTACGGCGGGGGGTACCGTACGAGCAGTACTTC.

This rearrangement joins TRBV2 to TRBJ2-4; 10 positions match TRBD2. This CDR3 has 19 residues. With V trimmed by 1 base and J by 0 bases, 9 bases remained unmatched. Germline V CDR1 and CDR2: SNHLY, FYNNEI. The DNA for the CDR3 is TGTGCCAGCAGTGAAGAACGGACTAGCGGATACTTAGCCAAAAACATTCAGTACTTC. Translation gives CASSEERTSGYLAKNIQYF.

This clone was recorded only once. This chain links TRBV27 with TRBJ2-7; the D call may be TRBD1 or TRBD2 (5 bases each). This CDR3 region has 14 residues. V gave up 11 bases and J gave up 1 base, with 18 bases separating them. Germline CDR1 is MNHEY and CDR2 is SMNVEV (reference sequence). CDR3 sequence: CAGPKGWGSYEQYF. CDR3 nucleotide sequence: TGTGCCGGCCCAAAGGGATGGGGGTCCTACGAGCAGTACTTC.

The CDR3 spells CASRAPGQRYNEQFF. CDR3 coding DNA: TGTGCCAGTAGAGCTCCGGGACAGAGATACAATGAGCAGTTCTTC. The chain is built from TRBV19 and TRBJ2-1; 7 positions match TRBD1. There are 15 residues in the CDR3. V dropped 6 bases and J dropped 4; count of bases not matched to a gene: 9. The germline V gene has CDR1 LNHDA and CDR2 SQIVND (reference sequence). The full variable domain, with the rest looked up from reference TRBV19 and TRBJ2-1, is DGGITQSPKYLFRKEGQNVTLSCEQNLNHDAMYWYRQDPGQGLRLIYYSQIVNDFQKGDIAEGYSVSREKKESFPLTVTSAQKNPTAFYLCASRAPGQRYNEQFFGPGTRLTVL.

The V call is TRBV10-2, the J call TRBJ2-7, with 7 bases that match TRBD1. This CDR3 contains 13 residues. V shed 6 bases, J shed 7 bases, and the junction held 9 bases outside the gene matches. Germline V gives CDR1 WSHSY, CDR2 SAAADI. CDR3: CASREGGSPEQYF. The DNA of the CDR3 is TGCGCCAGCAGGGAAGGGGGCTCCCCTGAGCAGTACTTC.

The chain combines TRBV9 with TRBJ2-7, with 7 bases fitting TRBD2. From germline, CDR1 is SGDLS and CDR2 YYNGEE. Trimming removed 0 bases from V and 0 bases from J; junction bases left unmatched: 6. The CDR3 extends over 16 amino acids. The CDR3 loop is CASSVVGGASSYEQYF. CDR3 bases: TGTGCCAGCAGCGTAGTGGGAGGGGCCAGCTCCTACGAGCAGTACTTC. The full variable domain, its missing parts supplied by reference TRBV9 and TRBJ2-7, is DSGVTQTPKHLITATGQRVTLRCSPRSGDLSVYWYQQSLDQGLQFLIQYYNGEERAKGNILERFSAQQFPDLHSELNLSSLELGDSALYFCASSVVGGASSYEQYFGPGTRLTVT.

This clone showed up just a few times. As DNA, the CDR3 is TGTGCCAGCTCCCGGGGATCTTATGGCTACACCTTC. The encoded protein is CASSRGSYGYTF. This chain connects TRBV18 to TRBJ1-2; D gene ambiguous. Between the trimmed V and J ends, which lost 6 bases and 5 bases, there was a span of 10 bases. The CDR3 is made up of 12 amino acids. CDR1 KGHSH and CDR2 LQKENI come from the germline V gene.

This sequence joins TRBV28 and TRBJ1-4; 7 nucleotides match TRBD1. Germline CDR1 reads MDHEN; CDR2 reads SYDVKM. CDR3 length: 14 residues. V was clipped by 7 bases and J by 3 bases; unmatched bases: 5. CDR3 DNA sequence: TGTGCCAGCACCCAGACAGGGCCTAATGAAAAACTGTTTTTT. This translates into CASTQTGPNEKLFF.